This TCR beta chain comes out of a study of cytomegalovirus exposure and HLA in healthy donors. Overall study findings and caveats: A later analysis found most CMV-associated TCR beta chains apparently HLA-restricted.

The V gene's germline CDR1 is MDHEN and CDR2 SYDVKM. J lost 3 bases, V lost 10 bases, and 7 bases had no gene match. The CDR3 is 14 amino acids. Use of 60 Vbeta and 13 Jbeta primers characterized the PCR. Some clones are missing from TCRdb's copy, which holds only in-frame ones; the method was immunoSEQ multiplex PCR. Of around 130,000 clones in the sample, around 80% were seen once. As for this clone: The antigen is undetermined.

The sample was PBMCs. The source is a woman aged 40-49 years in good health and CMV-seronegative. The chain links TRBV28 to TRBJ1-5; 9 nucleotides line up with TRBD1. The CDR3 coding sequence is TGTGCCATTACACAGGGGGCCCACAATCAGCCCCAGCATTTT. Encoded protein: CAITQGAHNQPQHF.